The clone carrying this T cell receptor (beta chain) has more than one count but fewer than ten. Its matching antigen is unknown. The data belong to a study of T cells in Graves' hyperthyroidism and ophthalmopathy. Whole-study findings and limits: Ophthalmopathy stood apart from stable hyperthyroidism in a 13 V-J model. Within blood appeared most thyroid clonotypes that had expanded above 0.001.

V shed 0 bases, J shed 0 bases, and the junction held 1 base outside the gene matches. The CDR3 is 15 residues long. CDR1 MDHEN and CDR2 SYDVKM come from the germline V gene. The TCR beta CDR3 regions underwent amplification using RNA transcripts as the source. During a first-round RT-PCR of the TCR CDR3, the HTBI primer set was used. A single record per CDR3 protein comes from TCRdb applying MiXCR to the multiplex PCR reads. The sample carries hundreds of thousands of distinct CDR3 sequences, about 15% recorded once. Patients were aged 18 to 65, had disease duration under 2 months, and had newly diagnosed hyperthyroidism. Investigators excluded patients with uncontrolled infection, other autoimmune disease, pregnancy or lactation.

The TCR sequence derives from a woman between 18 and 29 years old with Graves' hyperthyroidism. The sequenced material came from blood. The genes are TRBV28 and TRBJ1-2; 7 nucleotides agree with TRBD1. The CDR3 is CASSLWTGSNYGYTF. CDR3 DNA: TGTGCCAGCAGTTTATGGACAGGGTCTAACTATGGCTACACCTTC.